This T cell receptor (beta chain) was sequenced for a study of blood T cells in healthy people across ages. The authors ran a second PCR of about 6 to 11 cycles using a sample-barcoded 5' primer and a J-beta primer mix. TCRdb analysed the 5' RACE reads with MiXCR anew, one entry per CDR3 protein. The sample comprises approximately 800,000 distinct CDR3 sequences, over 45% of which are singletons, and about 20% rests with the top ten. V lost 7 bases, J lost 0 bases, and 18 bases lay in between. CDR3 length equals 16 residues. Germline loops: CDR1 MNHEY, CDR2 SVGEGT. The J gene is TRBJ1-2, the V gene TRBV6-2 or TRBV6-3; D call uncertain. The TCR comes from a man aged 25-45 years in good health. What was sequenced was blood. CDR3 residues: CASTSPAGVTNYGYTF. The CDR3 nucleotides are TGTGCCAGCACGTCGCCGGCGGGAGTCACTAACTATGGCTACACCTTC.